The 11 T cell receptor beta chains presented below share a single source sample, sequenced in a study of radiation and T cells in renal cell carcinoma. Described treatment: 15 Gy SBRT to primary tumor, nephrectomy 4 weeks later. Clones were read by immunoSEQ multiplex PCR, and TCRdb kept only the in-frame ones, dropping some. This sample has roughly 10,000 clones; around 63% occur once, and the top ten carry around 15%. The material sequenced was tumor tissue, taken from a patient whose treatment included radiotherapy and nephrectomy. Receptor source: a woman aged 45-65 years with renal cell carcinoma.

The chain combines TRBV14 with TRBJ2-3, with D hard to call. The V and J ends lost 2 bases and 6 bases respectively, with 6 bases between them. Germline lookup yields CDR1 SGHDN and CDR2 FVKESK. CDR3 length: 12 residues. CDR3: CASSQSRDTQYF. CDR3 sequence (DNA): TGTGCCAGCAGCCAATCGAGGGATACGCAGTATTTT. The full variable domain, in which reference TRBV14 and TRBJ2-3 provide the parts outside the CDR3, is EAGVTQFPSHSVIEKGQTVTLRCDPISGHDNLYWYRRVMGKEIKFLLHFVKESKQDESGMPNNRFLAERTGGTYSTLKVQPAELEDSGVYFCASSQSRDTQYFGPGTRLTVL.

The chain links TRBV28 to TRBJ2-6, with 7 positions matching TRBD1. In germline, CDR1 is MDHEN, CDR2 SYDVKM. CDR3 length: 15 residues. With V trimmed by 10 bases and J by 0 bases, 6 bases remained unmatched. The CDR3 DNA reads TGTGCCACCAGGACAGGTTACTCTGGGGCCAACGTCCTGACTTTC. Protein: CATRTGYSGANVLTF.

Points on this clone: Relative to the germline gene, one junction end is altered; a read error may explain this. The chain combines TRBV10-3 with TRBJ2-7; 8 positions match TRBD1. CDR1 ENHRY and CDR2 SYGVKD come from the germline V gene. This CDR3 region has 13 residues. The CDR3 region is CASSDATGAEQYF. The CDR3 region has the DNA TGTGCCAGCAGTGACGCGACAGGGGCCGAGCAGTACTTC.

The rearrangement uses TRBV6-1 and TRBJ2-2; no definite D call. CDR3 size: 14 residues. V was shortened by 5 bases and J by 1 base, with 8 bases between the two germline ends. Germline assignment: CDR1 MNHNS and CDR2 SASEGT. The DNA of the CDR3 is TGTGCCAGCAGTAGGGCCATGAACACCGGGGAGCTGTTTTTT. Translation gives CASSRAMNTGELFF.

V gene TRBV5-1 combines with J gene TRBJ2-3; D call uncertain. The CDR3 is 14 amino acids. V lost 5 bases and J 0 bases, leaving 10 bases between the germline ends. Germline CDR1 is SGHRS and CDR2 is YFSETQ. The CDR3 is CASSRDSSTDTQYF. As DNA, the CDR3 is TGCGCCAGCAGTAGAGATTCTAGCACAGATACGCAGTATTTT.

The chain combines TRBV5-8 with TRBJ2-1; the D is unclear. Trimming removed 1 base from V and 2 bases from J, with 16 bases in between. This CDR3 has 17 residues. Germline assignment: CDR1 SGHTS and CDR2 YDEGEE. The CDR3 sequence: CASSLRLVGGAYNEQFF. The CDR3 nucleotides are TGTGCCAGCAGCTTGCGGTTGGTGGGTGGGGCCTACAATGAGCAGTTCTTC.

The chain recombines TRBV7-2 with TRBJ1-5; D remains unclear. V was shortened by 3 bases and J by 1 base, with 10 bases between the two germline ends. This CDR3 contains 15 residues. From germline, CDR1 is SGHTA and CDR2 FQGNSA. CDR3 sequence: CASSFLFGSNQPQHF. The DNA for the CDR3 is TGTGCCAGCAGCTTTCTCTTCGGGAGCAATCAGCCCCAGCATTTT.

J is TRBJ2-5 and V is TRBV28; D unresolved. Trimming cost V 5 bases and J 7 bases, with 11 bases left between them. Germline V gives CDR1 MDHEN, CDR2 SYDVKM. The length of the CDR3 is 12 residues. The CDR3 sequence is CASSPTGRTQYF. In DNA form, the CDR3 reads TGTGCCAGCAGTCCCACCGGGCGGACCCAGTACTTC. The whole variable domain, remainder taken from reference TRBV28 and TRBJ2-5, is DVKVTQSSRYLVKRTGEKVFLECVQDMDHENMFWYRQDPGLGLRLIYFSYDVKMKEKGDIPEGYSVSREKKERFSLILESASTNQTSMYLCASSPTGRTQYFGPGTRLLVL.

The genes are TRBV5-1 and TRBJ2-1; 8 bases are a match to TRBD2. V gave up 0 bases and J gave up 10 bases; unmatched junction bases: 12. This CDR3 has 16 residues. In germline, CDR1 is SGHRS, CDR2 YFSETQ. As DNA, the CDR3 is TGCGCCAGCAGCTTGGCCCTAGCGGGCGGCGAACAAGAGCAGTTCTTC. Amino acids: CASSLALAGGEQEQFF.

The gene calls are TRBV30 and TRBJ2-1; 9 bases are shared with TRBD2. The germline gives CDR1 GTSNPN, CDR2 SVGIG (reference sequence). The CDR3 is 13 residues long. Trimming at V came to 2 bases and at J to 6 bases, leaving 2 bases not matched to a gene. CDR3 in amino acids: CAWSMTSGNEQFF. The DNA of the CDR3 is TGTGCCTGGAGTATGACTAGCGGCAATGAGCAGTTCTTC.

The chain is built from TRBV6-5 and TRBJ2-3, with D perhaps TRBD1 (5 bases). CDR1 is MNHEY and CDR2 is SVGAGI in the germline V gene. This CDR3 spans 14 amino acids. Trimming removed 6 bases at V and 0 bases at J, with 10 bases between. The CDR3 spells CASSRVGSTDTQYF. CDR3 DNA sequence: TGTGCCAGCAGCAGGGTGGGTAGCACAGATACGCAGTATTTT.